This T cell receptor beta chain was recovered during a study of T cell repertoires in cytomegalovirus infection. Study details: Matching HLA type, along with CMV infection, was indicated by public TCR beta signatures.

Via MiXCR, TCRdb re-called the reads, giving one row per CDR3 protein. Here the sample spans about 200,000 distinct CDR3 sequences, roughly 9.8% being singletons. Ten or more counts support this clonotype. Its cognate antigen is unknown. The V gene end was trimmed by 3 bases and the J gene end by 2 bases; junction bases not matched to a gene: 4. This CDR3 contains 15 residues. Germline CDR1 is LGHNA and CDR2 is YSLEER. Study-level results: The study found HLA-C-restricted CMV-specific TCR beta clonotypes dominating the ex vivo response.

The sequencing input was PBMCs. The chain is built from TRBV4-3 and TRBJ2-5; 9 nucleotides line up with TRBD2. The source of this sequence is a human donor in good health (CMV status not recorded). Some clones in this sample may be carry-over from other donors' samples. The DNA of the CDR3 is TGCGCCAGCAGCCACCGACTAGCGGAGCAAGAGACCCAGTACTTC. Translated, it gives CASSHRLAEQETQYF.